This TCR beta chain stems from a study of T cells in localized non-small cell lung cancer. Sequenced by immunoSEQ multiplex PCR; TCRdb stores in-frame clones only, minus some. The sample carries 30,000 to 35,000 clones, more than 70% recorded once. The CDR3 covers 17 residues. Trimming took 5 bases from V and 3 from J; bases not matched to a gene: 13. CDR1 and CDR2 from the germline V gene are SGHTA and FQGNSA. This specimen was peripheral blood, taken before any cancer treatment. This sequence originates from a woman aged 40-69 years with stage I lung adenocarcinoma. The chain employs TRBV7-2 and TRBJ2-1; 7 nucleotides agree with TRBD2. CDR3 nucleotides: TGTGCCAGCAGCAATATTTATTCGGGGGGAGGCTACAATGAGCAGTTCTTC. Protein sequence: CASSNIYSGGGYNEQFF.